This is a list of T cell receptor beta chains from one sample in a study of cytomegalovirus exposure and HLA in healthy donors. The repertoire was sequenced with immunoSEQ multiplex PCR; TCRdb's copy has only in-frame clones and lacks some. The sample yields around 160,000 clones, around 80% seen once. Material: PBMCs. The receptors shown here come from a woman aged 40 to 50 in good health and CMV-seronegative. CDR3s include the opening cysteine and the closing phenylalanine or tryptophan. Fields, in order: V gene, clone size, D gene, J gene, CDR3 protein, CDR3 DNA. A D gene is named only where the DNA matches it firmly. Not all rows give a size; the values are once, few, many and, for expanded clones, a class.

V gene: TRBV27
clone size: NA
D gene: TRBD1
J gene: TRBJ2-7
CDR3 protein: CASSPTGTGAYEQYF
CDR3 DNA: TGTGCCAGCAGTCCCACGGGGACAGGTGCCTACGAGCAGTACTTC

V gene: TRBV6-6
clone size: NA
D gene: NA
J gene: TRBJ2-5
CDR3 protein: CASSTKETQYF
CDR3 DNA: TGTGCCAGCAGCACTAAAGAGACCCAGTACTTC

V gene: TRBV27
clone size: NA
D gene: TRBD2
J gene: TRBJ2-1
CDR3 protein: CASSFGGTKNEQFF
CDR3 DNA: TGTGCCAGCAGTTTTGGGGGGACTAAGAATGAGCAGTTCTTC

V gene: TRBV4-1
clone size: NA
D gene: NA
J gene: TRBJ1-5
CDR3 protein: CASSYDSRDQPQHF
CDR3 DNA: TGCGCCAGCAGCTATGACAGTAGGGATCAGCCCCAGCATTTT

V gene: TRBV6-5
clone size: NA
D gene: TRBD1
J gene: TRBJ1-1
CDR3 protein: CASTGGFEAFF
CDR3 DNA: TGTGCCAGCACAGGGGGATTTGAAGCTTTCTTT

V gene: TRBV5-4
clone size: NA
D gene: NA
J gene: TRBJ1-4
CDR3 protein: CASSLFRRVSEKLFF
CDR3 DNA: TGTGCCAGCAGCTTGTTTCGCAGGGTGAGTGAAAAACTGTTTTTT

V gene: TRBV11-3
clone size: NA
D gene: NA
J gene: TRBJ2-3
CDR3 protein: CASSFFSSTDTQYF
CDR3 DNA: TGTGCCAGCAGCTTTTTTTCTAGCACAGATACGCAGTATTTT

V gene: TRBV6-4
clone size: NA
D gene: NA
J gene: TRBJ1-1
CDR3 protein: CASSQQPNTEAFF
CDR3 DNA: TGTGCCAGCAGTCAACAGCCGAACACTGAAGCTTTCTTT

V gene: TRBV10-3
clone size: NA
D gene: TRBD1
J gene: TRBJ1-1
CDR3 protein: CAITRQGDANTEAFF
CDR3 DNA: TGTGCCATCACCCGACAGGGGGACGCGAACACTGAAGCTTTCTTT

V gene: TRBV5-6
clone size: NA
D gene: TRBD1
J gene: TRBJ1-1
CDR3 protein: CASSLEGQTLNTEAFF
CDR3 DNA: TGTGCCAGCAGCTTGGAGGGACAGACCTTGAACACTGAAGCTTTCTTT

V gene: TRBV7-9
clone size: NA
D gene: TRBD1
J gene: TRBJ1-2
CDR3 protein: CASSQDRDRGINYGYTF
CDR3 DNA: TGTGCCAGCAGCCAAGACCGGGACAGGGGGATTAACTATGGCTACACCTTC

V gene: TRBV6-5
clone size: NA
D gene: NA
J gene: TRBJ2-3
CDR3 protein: CASSYQDSSTDTQYF
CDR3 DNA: TGTGCCAGCAGTTACCAGGATTCTAGCACAGATACGCAGTATTTT

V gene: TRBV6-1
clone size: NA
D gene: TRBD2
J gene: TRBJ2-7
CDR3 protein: CASSEAKGLAFHEQYF
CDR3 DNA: TGTGCCAGCAGTGAAGCGAAGGGACTAGCCTTTCACGAGCAGTACTTC

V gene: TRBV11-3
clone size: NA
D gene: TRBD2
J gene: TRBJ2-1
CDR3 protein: CASKEAGGGTYNEQFF
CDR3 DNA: TGTGCCAGCAAAGAAGCGGGAGGGGGCACCTACAATGAGCAGTTCTTC

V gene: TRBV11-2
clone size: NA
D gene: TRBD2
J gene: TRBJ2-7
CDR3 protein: CASSLAVGGSSYEQYF
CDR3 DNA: TGTGCCAGCAGCTTAGCGGTCGGCGGGAGCTCCTACGAGCAGTACTTC

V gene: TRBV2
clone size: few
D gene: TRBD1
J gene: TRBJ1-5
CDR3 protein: CASSDDRGSQPQHF
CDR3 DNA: TGTGCCAGCAGTGATGACAGGGGCTCACAGCCCCAGCATTTT

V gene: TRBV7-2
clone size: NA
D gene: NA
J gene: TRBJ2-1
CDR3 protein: CASSSHLDLAGEQFF
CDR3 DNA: TGTGCCAGCAGCTCCCACCTCGACCTAGCTGGGGAGCAGTTCTTC

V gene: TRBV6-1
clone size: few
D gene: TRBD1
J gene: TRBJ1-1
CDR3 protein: CASSEHTGGGTEAFF
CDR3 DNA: TGTGCCAGCAGCGAGCATACAGGGGGCGGCACTGAAGCTTTCTTT

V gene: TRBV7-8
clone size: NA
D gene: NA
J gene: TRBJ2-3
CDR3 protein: CASSLGGAGVTDTQYF
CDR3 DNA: TGTGCCAGCAGCTTGGGGGGTGCTGGAGTAACAGATACGCAGTATTTT

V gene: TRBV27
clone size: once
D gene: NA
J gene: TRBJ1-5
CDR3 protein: CASSPAPGNQPQHF
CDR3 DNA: TGTGCCAGCAGTCCCGCCCCCGGGAATCAGCCCCAGCATTTT

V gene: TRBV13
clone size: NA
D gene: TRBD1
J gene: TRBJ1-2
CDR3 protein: CASSQFGTGSNYGYTF
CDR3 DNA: TGTGCCAGCAGCCAGTTCGGGACAGGTTCGAACTATGGCTACACCTTC

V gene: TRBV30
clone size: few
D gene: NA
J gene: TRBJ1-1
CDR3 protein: CAWSKWTDLNTEAFF
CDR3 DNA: TGTGCCTGGAGCAAATGGACAGACCTGAACACTGAAGCTTTCTTT

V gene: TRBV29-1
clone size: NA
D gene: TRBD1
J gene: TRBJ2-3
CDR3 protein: CSVKGETGWTADTQYF
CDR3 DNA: TGCAGCGTTAAGGGGGAGACAGGGTGGACGGCAGATACGCAGTATTTT

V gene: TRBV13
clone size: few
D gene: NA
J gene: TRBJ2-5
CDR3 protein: CASSPWGRAKETQYF
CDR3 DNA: TGTGCCAGCAGCCCCTGGGGGCGGGCTAAAGAGACCCAGTACTTC

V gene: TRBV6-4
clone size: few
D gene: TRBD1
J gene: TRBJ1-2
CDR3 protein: CASSDSAGTGGGYGYTF
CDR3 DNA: TGTGCCAGCAGTGACTCGGCCGGGACAGGGGGAGGTTATGGCTACACCTTC

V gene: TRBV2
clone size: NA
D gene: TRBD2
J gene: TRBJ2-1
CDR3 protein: CASSRTSGTYNEQFF
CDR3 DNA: TGTGCCAGCAGTAGAACTAGCGGGACTTACAATGAGCAGTTCTTC

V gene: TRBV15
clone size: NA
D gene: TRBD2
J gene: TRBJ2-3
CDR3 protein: CATSRERSGRPKDTQYF
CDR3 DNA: TGTGCCACCAGCAGAGAGCGGAGCGGGAGGCCGAAAGATACGCAGTATTTT

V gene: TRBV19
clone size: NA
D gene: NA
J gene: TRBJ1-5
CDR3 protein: CASSAAGQPQHF
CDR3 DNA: TGTGCCAGTAGTGCCGCGGGTCAGCCCCAGCATTTT

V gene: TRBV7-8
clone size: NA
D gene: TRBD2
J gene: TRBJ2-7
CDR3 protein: CASSLNPGGSYEQYF
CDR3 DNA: TGTGCCAGCAGCTTAAACCCGGGAGGGTCCTACGAGCAGTACTTC

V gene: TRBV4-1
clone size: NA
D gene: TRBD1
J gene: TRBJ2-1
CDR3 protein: CASSMDRANEQFF
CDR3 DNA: TGCGCCAGCAGTATGGACAGGGCCAATGAGCAGTTCTTC

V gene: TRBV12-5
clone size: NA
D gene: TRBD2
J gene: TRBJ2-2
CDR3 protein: CASGLVLAGAELFF
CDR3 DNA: TGTGCTAGTGGTTTGGTCCTAGCGGGAGCGGAGCTGTTTTTT

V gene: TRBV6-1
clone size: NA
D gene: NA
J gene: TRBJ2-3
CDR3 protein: CASSPGQNTDTQYF
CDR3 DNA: TGTGCCAGCAGTCCGGGACAAAACACAGATACGCAGTATTTT

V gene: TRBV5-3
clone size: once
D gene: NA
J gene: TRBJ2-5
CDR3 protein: CARSLEYSGLLETQYF
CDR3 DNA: TGTGCCAGAAGCTTGGAGTACTCGGGACTGCTGGAGACCCAGTACTTC

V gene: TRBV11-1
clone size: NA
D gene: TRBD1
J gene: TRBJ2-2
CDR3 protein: CASSSGQGSTGELFF
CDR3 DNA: TGTGCCAGCAGCTCAGGACAGGGGAGCACCGGGGAGCTGTTTTTT

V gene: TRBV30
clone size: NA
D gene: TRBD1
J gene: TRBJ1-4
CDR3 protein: CAFFSRDRDRGSEKLFF
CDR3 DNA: TGTGCCTTCTTCTCCCGGGACAGGGATCGGGGGAGTGAAAAACTGTTTTTT

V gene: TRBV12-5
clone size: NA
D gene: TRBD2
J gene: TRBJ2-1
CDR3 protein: CASGLSGLAGEQFF
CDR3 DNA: TGTGCTAGTGGTTTGTCGGGACTAGCGGGTGAGCAGTTCTTC

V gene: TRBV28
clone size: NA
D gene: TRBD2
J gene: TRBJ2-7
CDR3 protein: CASSLSGTSGSYEQYF
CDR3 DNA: TGTGCCAGCAGTTTATCTGGGACTAGCGGCTCCTACGAGCAGTACTTC

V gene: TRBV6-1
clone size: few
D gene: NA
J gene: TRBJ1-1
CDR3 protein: CASSDQGSNTEAFF
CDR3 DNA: TGTGCCAGCAGTGACCAGGGGTCGAACACTGAAGCTTTCTTT

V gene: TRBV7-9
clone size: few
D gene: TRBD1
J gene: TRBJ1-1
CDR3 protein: CASSSQGAAEAFF
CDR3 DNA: TGTGCCAGCAGCTCTCAGGGGGCCGCTGAAGCTTTCTTT

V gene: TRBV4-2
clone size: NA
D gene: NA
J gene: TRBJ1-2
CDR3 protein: CASSQTGGGNYGYTF
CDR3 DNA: TGTGCCAGCAGCCAAACGGGGGGCGGTAACTATGGCTACACCTTC

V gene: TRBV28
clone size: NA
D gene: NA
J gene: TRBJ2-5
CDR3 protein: CASRAPKETQYF
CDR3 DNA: TGTGCCAGCAGAGCCCCTAAAGAGACCCAGTACTTC

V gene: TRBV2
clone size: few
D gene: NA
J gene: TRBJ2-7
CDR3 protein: CASKDTVSYEQYF
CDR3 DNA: TGTGCCAGCAAAGACACTGTGTCCTACGAGCAGTACTTC